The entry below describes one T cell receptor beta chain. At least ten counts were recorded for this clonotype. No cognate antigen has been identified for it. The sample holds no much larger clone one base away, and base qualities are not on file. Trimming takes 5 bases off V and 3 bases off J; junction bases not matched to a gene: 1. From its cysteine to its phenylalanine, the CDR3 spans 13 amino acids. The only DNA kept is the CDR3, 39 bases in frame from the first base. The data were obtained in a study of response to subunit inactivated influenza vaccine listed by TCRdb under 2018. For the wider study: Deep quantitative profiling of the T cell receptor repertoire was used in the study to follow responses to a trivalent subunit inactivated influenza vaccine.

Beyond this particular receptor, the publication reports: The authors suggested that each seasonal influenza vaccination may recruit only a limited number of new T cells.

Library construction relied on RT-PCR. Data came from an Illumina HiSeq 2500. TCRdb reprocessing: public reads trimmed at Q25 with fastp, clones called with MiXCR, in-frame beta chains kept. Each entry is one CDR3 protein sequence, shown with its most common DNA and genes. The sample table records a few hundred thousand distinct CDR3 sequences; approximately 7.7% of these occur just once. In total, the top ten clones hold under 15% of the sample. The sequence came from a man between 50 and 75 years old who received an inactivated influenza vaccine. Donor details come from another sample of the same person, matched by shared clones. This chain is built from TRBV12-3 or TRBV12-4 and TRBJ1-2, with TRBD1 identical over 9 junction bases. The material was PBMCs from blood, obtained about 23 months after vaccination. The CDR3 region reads CASSTGGHYGYTF. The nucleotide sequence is TGTGCCAGCAGTACAGGGGGCCACTATGGCTACACCTTC.